The 30 T cell receptor beta chains in this list originate from one sample, sequenced in a study of blood T cell repertoires in COVID-19. Data came from immunoSEQ multiplex PCR; TCRdb stores just in-frame clones and leaves some out. The sample contains around 220,000 clones, about 84% of which appear only once. Specimen: PBMCs or T cells enriched from blood (not recorded which). These receptors were taken from a middle-aged woman with acute COVID-19.

The chain employs TRBV9 and TRBJ1-1, with D unresolved. This CDR3 region has 12 residues. V shed 7 bases and J shed 6 bases, with 13 bases lying between them. The V gene's germline CDR1 is SGDLS and CDR2 YYNGEE. As DNA, the CDR3 is TGTGCCAGCCCCTACCCAGAGGCTGAAGCTTTCTTT. This codes for CASPYPEAEAFF.

This chain connects TRBV12-3 or TRBV12-4 to TRBJ1-6; D possibly corresponds to TRBD1 (5 bases). The V and J ends lost 6 bases and 8 bases respectively, with 8 bases between them. The CDR3 contains 12 residues. This CDR3 is CASSRGDSPLHF. CDR3 bases: TGTGCCAGCAGCCGGGGGGATTCACCCCTCCACTTT.

The count of this clone is one. V and J are TRBV18 and TRBJ2-2; unclear D gene. V was trimmed by 3 bases and J by 6 bases, leaving 14 bases between them. The CDR3 runs 15 residues. Germline CDR1 reads KGHSH; CDR2 reads LQKENI. This chain's CDR3 is CASSPLGSRPGELFF. In nucleotides, the CDR3 is TGTGCCAGCTCACCGCTGGGTTCCAGGCCCGGGGAGCTGTTTTTT.

The chain combines TRBV9 with TRBJ2-3; TRBD1 is a possible D gene (5 bases). The CDR3 has 14 amino acids. Germline assignment: CDR1 SGDLS and CDR2 YYNGEE. V was clipped by 2 bases and J by 0 bases, with 7 bases between them. The CDR3 sequence is CASSVGHSTDTQYF. CDR3 bases: TGTGCCAGCAGCGTTGGACATAGCACAGATACGCAGTATTTT.

This sequence joins TRBV29-1 and TRBJ2-7, with a weak D call TRBD2 (6 bases). The CDR3 totals 14 residues. Germline V lookup: CDR1 SQVTM, CDR2 ANQGSEA. V lost 1 base to trimming and J lost 0 bases, with 10 bases between them. CDR3 nucleotide sequence: TGCAGCGTTGAAGCTAGCGAAAGCTCCTACGAGCAGTACTTC. It translates to CSVEASESSYEQYF.

The rearrangement uses TRBV19 and TRBJ1-4; TRBD1 matches 8 bases. CDR1 and CDR2 from the germline V gene are LNHDA and SQIVND (reference sequence). The trim removed 4 bases at V and 4 bases at J, leaving 2 bases unmatched. The CDR3 length is 14 residues. For the CDR3, the DNA is TGTGCCAGTAGTACAGGGGGCGTTAATGAAAAACTGTTTTTT. Amino acids: CASSTGGVNEKLFF.

This clone was recorded a few times. V is TRBV6-5 and J is TRBJ2-7; TRBD1 matches 8 bases. CDR3 length: 13 amino acids. V lost 8 bases, J lost 5 bases, and 8 bases stayed unmatched. CDR1 and CDR2 (germline): MNHEY, SVGAGI. This CDR3 reads CASLKDRVNEQYF. Here the CDR3 DNA reads TGTGCCAGCCTCAAGGACAGGGTTAACGAGCAGTACTTC.

The chain has TRBV29-1 and TRBJ2-3, with 11 bases lining up with TRBD2. V dropped 2 bases and J dropped 2; count of bases not matched to a gene: 9. This CDR3 has 17 amino acids. CDR1 SQVTM and CDR2 ANQGSEA come from the germline V gene. In nucleotides, the CDR3 is TGCAGCGTTGAACGAGCGCTAGCGGGGGGAAACACAGATACGCAGTATTTT. Translation gives CSVERALAGGNTDTQYF.

The V and J genes are TRBV24-1 and TRBJ2-7; 8 positions match TRBD1. Germline CDR1 and CDR2: KGHDR and SFDVKD. This CDR3 is 13 amino acids long. J gave up 2 bases and V 5 bases, and 1 base lay outside the gene matches. This chain's CDR3 is CATSGDRPYEQYF. For the CDR3, the DNA is TGTGCCACCAGTGGGGACAGGCCCTACGAGCAGTACTTC.

This clone was observed a single time. The rearrangement uses TRBV30 and TRBJ1-2; possibly TRBD1 for D (5 bases). CDR3 length: 12 amino acids. In germline, CDR1 is GTSNPN, CDR2 SVGIG (reference sequence). Trimming took off 4 bases at V and 7 bases at J, with 13 bases between the two ends. Written as DNA, the CDR3 is TGTGCCTGGACCGGCAGGGATCCTGGCTACACCTTC. Protein sequence: CAWTGRDPGYTF.

This CDR3 reads CASSHDGTSSYNSPLHF. In nucleotides, the CDR3 is TGTGCCAGCAGTCACGACGGGACTTCCTCCTATAATTCACCCCTCCACTTT. The chain joins TRBV28 to TRBJ1-6, with D maybe TRBD1 (5 bases). Germline V gene lookup returns CDR1 MDHEN and CDR2 SYDVKM. The CDR3 runs 17 residues. V shed 5 bases and J shed 0 bases, with 14 bases lying between them.

The V and J genes are TRBV5-1 and TRBJ1-2; TRBD1 is a possible D gene (5 bases). The V end lost 0 bases, the J end lost 4 bases, and 13 bases lay between the germline ends. This CDR3 is 15 amino acids long. Germline CDR1 SGHRS, CDR2 YFSETQ. The CDR3 is CASSLAGGVSYGYTF. Here the CDR3 DNA reads TGCGCCAGCAGCTTGGCCGGGGGAGTCTCCTATGGCTACACCTTC.

This clone was picked up many times. The chain combines TRBV6-2 or TRBV6-3 with TRBJ2-2; 7 bases agree with TRBD1. J gave up 7 bases and V 5 bases, and 4 bases lay outside the gene matches. The CDR3 spans 13 residues. The germline CDR1 and CDR2 sequences are MNHEY and SVGEGT. CDR3 sequence reads: CASSTGVGGELFF. CDR3 DNA sequence: TGTGCCAGCAGTACAGGGGTTGGCGGGGAGCTGTTTTTT.

This chain joins TRBV7-2 and TRBJ1-2; 7 bases are a match to TRBD1. Per the germline V gene, CDR1 is SGHTA and CDR2 is FQGNSA. The CDR3 has 15 residues. With 0 bases clipped from V and 5 bases from J, the junction kept 6 bases outside the gene matches. The CDR3 DNA follows: TGTGCCAGCAGCTTAGCGGTGGCCAGGGGGTATGGCTACACCTTC. Translation gives CASSLAVARGYGYTF.

This clone was counted between two and nine times. The chain couples TRBV5-1 to TRBJ1-2, with D uncertain. The V and J ends lost 4 bases and 12 bases respectively, with 13 bases between them. Germline loops: CDR1 SGHRS, CDR2 YFSETQ. The CDR3 loop spans 11 amino acids. The CDR3 coding sequence is TGCGCCAGCAGCGGTCGGGGAGGTGACACCTTC. Its translation: CASSGRGGDTF. The entire variable domain, with the rest obtained from reference TRBV5-1 and TRBJ1-2, is as follows: KAGVTQTPRYLIKTRGQQVTLSCSPISGHRSVSWYQQTPGQGLQFLFEYFSETQRNKGNFPGRFSGRQFSNSRSEMNVSTLELGDSALYLCASSGRGGDTFGSGTRLTVV.

V gene TRBV11-2 combines with J gene TRBJ1-2; TRBD1 matches 7 bases. CDR1 and CDR2 from the germline V gene are SGHAT and FQNNGV. V was clipped by 0 bases and J by 14 bases; unmatched bases: 3. The CDR3 runs 11 residues. The CDR3 loop is CASSLDGTETF. Written as DNA, the CDR3 is TGTGCCAGCAGCTTAGATGGGACAGAGACCTTC.

The rearrangement uses TRBV6-2 or TRBV6-3 and TRBJ2-1; 7 nucleotides match TRBD2. This CDR3 is built from 12 residues. Trimming took 6 bases from V and 15 from J; bases not matched to a gene: 11. Germline CDR1 is MNHEY and CDR2 is SVGEGT. The DNA of the CDR3 is TGTGCCAGCAGCCTACTAGCGAGTGATTTGTTCTTC. It yields the protein CASSLLASDLFF.

The chain uses TRBV7-2 and TRBJ1-1; D might be TRBD1 (5 bases). Trimming pared 5 bases from V and 7 bases from J, leaving 20 bases between. This CDR3 spans 15 amino acids. Germline values: CDR1 SGHTA, CDR2 FQGNSA. DNA of the CDR3: TGTGCCAGCAGCCTCAGGACGGGGGGTATGGGTGAAGCTTTCTTT. Its protein is CASSLRTGGMGEAFF.

The chain has TRBV6-2 or TRBV6-3 and TRBJ1-2; 7 positions agree with TRBD1. Looked up from germline, CDR1 is MNHEY and CDR2 is SVGEGT. Trimming removed 2 bases from V and 7 bases from J; junction bases left unmatched: 10. The CDR3 extends over 15 amino acids. The CDR3 reads CASSYSRRGQRGYTF. CDR3 nucleotide sequence: TGTGCCAGCAGTTACAGTAGGAGGGGGCAACGTGGCTACACCTTC.

This clone appeared a single time. This chain links TRBV30 with TRBJ1-1, with TRBD1 matching over 8 bases. Unmatched junction bases numbered 2, after V lost 1 base and J lost 1 base. The germline V gene encodes CDR1 GTSNPN and CDR2 SVGIG (reference sequence). This CDR3 is 14 amino acids long. The chain's CDR3 is CAWSGDRSNTEAFF. In DNA, the CDR3 is TGTGCCTGGAGTGGGGACAGGTCGAACACTGAAGCTTTCTTT.

The V call is TRBV6-5, the J call TRBJ2-2; 11 bases align to TRBD1. After removal of 6 bases from V and 8 bases from J, the junction contained 8 bases not matched to a gene. The CDR3 spans 15 residues. Per germline, CDR1 MNHEY and CDR2 SVGAGI. The CDR3 sequence is CASSLGQGARGELFF. CDR3 nucleotide sequence: TGTGCCAGCAGCCTCGGACAGGGGGCGCGAGGGGAGCTGTTTTTT.

The CDR3 here is CASSLTSAGGTDTQYF. The CDR3 coding sequence is TGTGCCAGCAGCTTAACGTCGGCGGGAGGCACAGATACGCAGTATTTT. The chain carries TRBV7-3 and TRBJ2-3; 7 nucleotides line up with TRBD2. The V and J ends lost 0 bases and 1 base, in that order; junction bases with no gene match: 4. The germline V gene encodes CDR1 SGHTA and CDR2 FQGTGA. The length of the CDR3 is 16 residues.

The chain combines TRBV5-1 with TRBJ2-1; D is unresolved. In germline, CDR1 is SGHRS, CDR2 YFSETQ. The CDR3 runs to 13 residues. With 0 bases removed from V and 5 bases from J, the gap between germline ends came to 6 bases. Here the CDR3 DNA reads TGCGCCAGCAGCTTGGCAGTAAACAATGAGCAGTTCTTC. As protein: CASSLAVNNEQFF.

Remarks on this clone: This may arise from a read error, as a much more abundant clone is one base away. This same CDR3 is encoded by further DNA sequences in the sample. The chain couples TRBV6-5 to TRBJ1-1; 7 bases align to TRBD1. The CDR3 has 15 amino acids. Looked up from germline, CDR1 is MNHEY and CDR2 is SVGAGI. J lost 2 bases, V lost 0 bases, and 3 bases had no gene match. The CDR3 sequence is CASSYSRGGNTEAFF. As DNA, the CDR3 is TGTGCCAGCAGTTACTCGAGAGGGGGCAACACTGAAGCTTTCTTT.

This clone has only a few counts. The chain has TRBV30 and TRBJ2-3; 14 bases agree with TRBD2. The J segment lost 5 bases and the V segment lost 2 bases, leaving 12 bases of the junction unmatched. Germline CDR1 is GTSNPN and CDR2 is SVGIG (reference sequence). CDR3 length: 18 amino acids. For the CDR3, the DNA is TGTGCCTGGAGTTCCCGACTAGCGGGGGGGCTAGGTGTAGATACGCAGTATTTT. This gives the protein CAWSSRLAGGLGVDTQYF.

The chain is built from TRBV2 and TRBJ1-6; the match to TRBD1 covers 7 bases. V was pared by 9 bases and J by 7 bases, with 6 bases of the junction left unmatched. Germline CDR1 SNHLY, CDR2 FYNNEI. The CDR3 covers 13 residues. CDR3 region: CAREGAVNSPLHF. The CDR3 region has the DNA TGTGCCAGGGAGGGGGCGGTGAATTCACCCCTCCACTTT.

The chain is built from TRBV2 and TRBJ1-4; D ambiguous. The CDR3 sequence is 14 residues long. Trimming took off 2 bases at V and 0 bases at J, with 4 bases between the two ends. Germline CDR1 and CDR2: SNHLY and FYNNEI. The CDR3, as DNA: TGTGCCAGCAGTGAACTTGCAACTAATGAAAAACTGTTTTTT. This encodes CASSELATNEKLFF.

The chain links TRBV20-1 to TRBJ2-7; 10 bases are a match to TRBD1. CDR3 size: 11 residues. The ends lost 7 bases at V and 5 bases at J; junction bases unmatched: 2. Germline CDR1 and CDR2: DFQATT and SNEGSKA (reference sequence). The CDR3 loop is CSGDRGHEQYF. CDR3 in DNA: TGCAGTGGGGACAGGGGCCACGAGCAGTACTTC.

The genes are TRBV5-1 and TRBJ1-1; the D is unclear. Germline-derived CDR1 and CDR2 are SGHRS and YFSETQ. Trimming removed 2 bases at V and 0 bases at J, with 14 bases between. The CDR3 spans 16 residues. The DNA of the CDR3 is TGCGCCAGCAGCTTTACTAGCAGTGCCATGAACACTGAAGCTTTCTTT. Amino acids: CASSFTSSAMNTEAFF.

The rearrangement links TRBV20-1 to TRBJ1-1; D is uncertain. The V gene's germline CDR1 is DFQATT and CDR2 SNEGSKA (reference sequence). V was shortened by 7 bases and J by 3 bases, with 9 bases between the two germline ends. The length of the CDR3 is 11 residues. CDR3 amino acids: CSGMRHTEAFF. CDR3 in DNA: TGCAGTGGTATGCGGCACACTGAAGCTTTCTTT.